The 20 T cell receptor beta chains below were found in one sample sequenced in a study of tissue T cells after allogeneic stem cell transplantation. Adult allogeneic hematopoietic cell transplant recipients with steroid-refractory graft-versus-host disease were prospectively enrolled for research autopsy. The table came from immunoSEQ multiplex PCR; TCRdb's copy has only in-frame clones and leaves some out. The table includes about 3,000 clones, 60% to 80% detected once. The sequences come from ascending colon tissue, collected at autopsy. The receptor set was obtained from a male patient aged 60 or over with steroid-refractory graft-versus-host disease after an allogeneic stem cell transplant. The graft donor may account for some of the T cells.

A word on this clone: The sample holds other DNA sequences that translate to the same CDR3. The rearrangement links TRBV7-9 to TRBJ2-5; D call uncertain. This CDR3 is built from 11 residues. Trimming stripped 4 bases from V and 2 bases from J, with 2 bases between. Germline lookup yields CDR1 SEHNR and CDR2 FQNEAQ (reference sequence). The CDR3 DNA is TGTGCCAGCAGCTCACAAGAGACCCAGTACTTC. Encoded protein: CASSSQETQYF.

V usage is TRBV5-1 and J usage is TRBJ2-2; TRBD1 matches at 8 bases. The V gene's germline CDR1 is SGHRS and CDR2 YFSETQ. The junction had 11 bases not matched to a gene; V was cut back by 0 bases and J by 1 base. The CDR3 is 19 residues long. The CDR3 is CASSLGRGTGTGNTGELFF. CDR3 bases: TGCGCCAGCAGCTTGGGAAGAGGAACCGGGACAGGGAACACCGGGGAGCTGTTTTTT.

CDR3 sequence reads: CASSVGSGLANYGYTF. The DNA for the CDR3 is TGTGCCAGCAGCGTAGGGTCAGGGCTTGCTAACTATGGCTACACCTTC. The chain links TRBV9 to TRBJ1-2; perhaps TRBD1 as D (5 bases). CDR1 and CDR2 from the germline V gene are SGDLS and YYNGEE. The V end was cut by 0 bases, the J end by 0 bases, with 12 bases between. The CDR3 is 16 amino acids.

The J gene is TRBJ1-5, the V gene TRBV23-1, with unresolved D. TRBV23-1 is an ORF, and what it does is uncertain. The V gene lost 0 bases and the J gene lost 0 bases, with 15 bases spanning the gap. This CDR3 spans 18 amino acids. CDR3 protein: CASSQSRWVKYSNQPQHF. In nucleotides, the CDR3 is TGCGCCAGCAGTCAATCGAGGTGGGTAAAGTATAGCAATCAGCCCCAGCATTTT.

The chain employs TRBV14 and TRBJ2-5, with TRBD2 matching over 14 bases. The V gene end was trimmed by 4 bases and the J gene end by 2 bases; junction bases not matched to a gene: 0. Germline V gene lookup returns CDR1 SGHDN and CDR2 FVKESK. The CDR3 covers 15 residues. Here the CDR3 DNA reads TGTGCCAGCAGCCGACTAGCGGGGGGGCAAGAGACCCAGTACTTC. Its protein product is CASSRLAGGQETQYF.

The chain links TRBV14 to TRBJ2-4, with D uncertain. Germline CDR1 is SGHDN and CDR2 is FVKESK. This CDR3 region has 11 residues. V was shortened by 5 bases and J by 8 bases, with 7 bases between the two germline ends. The CDR3 reads CASSGGDIQYF. As DNA, the CDR3 is TGTGCCAGCAGCGGTGGAGACATTCAGTACTTC.

The J gene is TRBJ1-6, the V gene TRBV3-1 (or the pseudogene TRBV3-2); TRBD1 matches at 8 bases. Germline V gene data show CDR1 as LGHDT and CDR2 as YNNKEL (reference sequence). The CDR3 covers 15 residues. Trimming cost V 0 bases and J 7 bases; bases outside gene matches: 2. The CDR3 region has the DNA TGTGCCAGCAGCCAAGAGTGGACAGGGAATTCACCCCTCCACTTT. This gives the protein CASSQEWTGNSPLHF.

The chain couples TRBV2 to TRBJ1-5; unclear D gene. The V gene's germline CDR1 is SNHLY and CDR2 FYNNEI. Trimming shortened V by 4 bases and J by 7 bases, and 14 bases separated the two germline ends. This CDR3 region has 14 residues. In nucleotides, the CDR3 is TGTGCCAGCAGTGGACCCGATGAGGGACAGCCCCAGCATTTT. Translation gives CASSGPDEGQPQHF.

J is TRBJ1-5 and V is TRBV6-5; 7 nucleotides align to TRBD1. The CDR3 contains 14 residues. Germline V gene lookup returns CDR1 MNHEY and CDR2 SVGAGI. Trimming took 5 bases from V and 11 from J; bases not matched to a gene: 12. Written as DNA, the CDR3 is TGTGCCAGCAGTAGGGGAGACAGGGCCGGAGCCCAGCATTTT. It yields the protein CASSRGDRAGAQHF.

A few counts support this clone. The rearrangement uses TRBV3-1 (or the pseudogene TRBV3-2) and TRBJ2-5, with 8 bases matching TRBD2. Germline CDR1 reads LGHDT; CDR2 reads YNNKEL (reference sequence). The CDR3 runs to 16 residues. With V trimmed by 3 bases and J by 2 bases, 8 bases remained unmatched. The CDR3 is CASSHGRLARQETQYF. The CDR3, as DNA: TGTGCCAGCAGCCATGGACGACTAGCGAGACAAGAGACCCAGTACTTC.

This clone was found once. V is TRBV19 and J is TRBJ1-5; D is perhaps TRBD1 (5 bases). Per germline, CDR1 LNHDA and CDR2 SQIVND (reference sequence). Trimming removed 10 bases at V and 6 bases at J, with 19 bases between. The CDR3 totals 14 residues. CDR3 loop: CATRGVGGIQPQHF. CDR3 in DNA: TGTGCCACCCGGGGGGTGGGTGGAATTCAGCCCCAGCATTTT.

V and J are TRBV7-2 and TRBJ2-2, with D tentatively TRBD1 or TRBD2 (5 bases each). The germline V gene has CDR1 SGHTA and CDR2 FQGNSA. The CDR3 spans 14 residues. V lost 4 bases and J lost 7, with 13 bases in between. CDR3 sequence reads: CASSWDPGSGELFF. The CDR3 coding sequence is TGTGCCAGCAGCTGGGACCCAGGGAGCGGGGAGCTGTTTTTT.

The V gene is TRBV3-1 (or the pseudogene TRBV3-2), the J gene TRBJ2-1; 14 nucleotides line up with TRBD2. CDR1 and CDR2 from the germline V gene are LGHDT and YNNKEL (reference sequence). The CDR3 extends over 15 amino acids. Trimming at V came to 3 bases and at J to 13 bases, leaving 8 bases not matched to a gene. CDR3 sequence (DNA): TGTGCCAGCAGCCACACGGGACTAGCGGGGGAGGAACAGTTCTTC. Its translation: CASSHTGLAGEEQFF.

The V call is TRBV15, the J call TRBJ1-3; tentative D call: TRBD1 (6 bases). The CDR3 spans 16 residues. Germline V gene data show CDR1 as LNHNV and CDR2 as YYDKDF (reference sequence). Trimming took off 2 bases at V and 0 bases at J, with 11 bases between the two ends. CDR3 sequence reads: CATSRQGGYSGNTIYF. In nucleotides, the CDR3 is TGTGCCACCAGCAGACAAGGGGGTTACTCTGGAAACACCATATATTTT.

This clone came up a few times. This chain uses TRBV4-2 with TRBJ2-7; either TRBD1 or TRBD2 may supply D (7 bases each). Trimming removed 1 base from V and 6 bases from J, with 16 bases in between. In germline, CDR1 is LGHNA, CDR2 YNFKEQ. The CDR3 has 15 amino acids. The CDR3 loop is CASSQVGGRGGEQYF. The CDR3 DNA reads as TGTGCCAGCAGCCAAGTGGGGGGCAGGGGGGGCGAGCAGTACTTC.

The chain employs TRBV4-2 and TRBJ2-1; 7 positions match TRBD2. The CDR3 runs to 15 residues. V was clipped by 0 bases and J by 3 bases; unmatched bases: 2. Looked up from germline, CDR1 is LGHNA and CDR2 is YNFKEQ. CDR3 coding DNA: TGTGCCAGCAGCCAAGATCGGGACTACTACAATGAGCAGTTCTTC. Its translation: CASSQDRDYYNEQFF.

The gene calls are TRBV18 and TRBJ1-1; tentative D call: TRBD1 (6 bases). The CDR3 has 14 amino acids. Looked up from germline, CDR1 is KGHSH and CDR2 is LQKENI. Trimming shortened V by 4 bases and J by 3 bases, and 12 bases separated the two germline ends. The CDR3 protein is CASSLQGRDTEAFF. CDR3 sequence (DNA): TGTGCCAGCTCACTACAGGGAAGGGACACTGAAGCTTTCTTT. Full variable domain (remainder filled in from reference TRBV18 and TRBJ1-1): NAGVMQNPRHLVRRRGQEARLRCSPMKGHSHVYWYRQLPEEGLKFMVYLQKENIIDESGMPKERFSAEFPKEGPSILRIQQVVRGDSAAYFCASSLQGRDTEAFFGQGTRLTVV.

The V call is TRBV18, the J call TRBJ2-1; TRBD1 aligns across 7 bases. This CDR3 contains 14 residues. Germline lookup yields CDR1 KGHSH and CDR2 LQKENI. V lost 3 bases to trimming and J lost 7 bases; unmatched junction nucleotides: 6. Here the CDR3 reads CASSPSGTANEQFF. CDR3 nucleotides: TGTGCCAGCTCACCCTCCGGGACAGCGAATGAGCAGTTCTTC.

The chain employs TRBV19 and TRBJ2-3, with TRBD2 matching over 8 bases. This CDR3 comprises 13 residues. The germline V gene has CDR1 LNHDA and CDR2 SQIVND (reference sequence). V lost 7 bases and J lost 8; bases outside the gene matches: 8. CDR3 in amino acids: CASTGGEFGTQYF. Here the CDR3 DNA reads TGTGCCAGTACCGGGGGGGAGTTTGGTACGCAGTATTTT. Combining the CDR3 with reference TRBV19 and TRBJ2-3 gives the whole variable domain DGGITQSPKYLFRKEGQNVTLSCEQNLNHDAMYWYRQDPGQGLRLIYYSQIVNDFQKGDIAEGYSVSREKKESFPLTVTSAQKNPTAFYLCASTGGEFGTQYFGPGTRLTVL.

This chain uses TRBV7-8 with TRBJ1-6; D might be TRBD1 (5 bases). This CDR3 has 12 amino acids. From germline, CDR1 is SGHVS and CDR2 FQNEAQ. Trimming shortened V by 5 bases and J by 10 bases, and 9 bases separated the two germline ends. CDR3 in DNA: TGTGCCAGCAGCCAGGGTACCTCACCCCTCCACTTT. Encoded protein: CASSQGTSPLHF.